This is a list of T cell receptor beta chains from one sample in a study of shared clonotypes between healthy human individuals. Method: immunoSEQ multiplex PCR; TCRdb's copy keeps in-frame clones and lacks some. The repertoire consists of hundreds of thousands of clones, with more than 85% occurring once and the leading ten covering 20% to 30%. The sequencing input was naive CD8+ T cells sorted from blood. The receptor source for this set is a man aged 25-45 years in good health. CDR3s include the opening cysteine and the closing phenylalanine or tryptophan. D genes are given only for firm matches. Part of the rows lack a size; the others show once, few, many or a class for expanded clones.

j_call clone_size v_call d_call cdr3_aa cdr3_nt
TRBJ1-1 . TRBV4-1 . CASRGQSHEAFF TGCGCCAGCAGAGGACAGTCACATGAAGCTTTCTTT
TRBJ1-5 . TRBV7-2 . CASSPPTGQPQHF TGTGCCAGCAGCCCCCCAACGGGACAGCCCCAGCATTTT
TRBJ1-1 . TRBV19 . CASSSPPGANTEAFF TGTGCCAGTAGTTCCCCCCCGGGCGCGAACACTGAAGCTTTCTTT
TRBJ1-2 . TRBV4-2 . CASSQDIGLLPVNYGYTF TGTGCCAGCAGCCAAGATATCGGGTTACTACCCGTCAACTATGGCTACACCTTC
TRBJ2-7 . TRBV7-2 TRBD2 CASSFDLAGANEQYF TGTGCCAGCAGCTTCGACCTAGCGGGAGCCAACGAGCAGTACTTC
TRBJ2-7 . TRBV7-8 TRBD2 CASSTPLGSGESYEQYF TGTGCCAGCAGCACGCCGCTAGGTAGCGGGGAGTCCTACGAGCAGTACTTC
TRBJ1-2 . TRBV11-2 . CASSSRAGDYGYTF TGTGCCAGCAGCTCGAGGGCAGGGGACTATGGCTACACCTTC
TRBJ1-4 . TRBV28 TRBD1 CASSLRGTGRDEKLFF TGTGCCAGCAGTTTACGCGGGACAGGGAGGGATGAAAAACTGTTTTTT
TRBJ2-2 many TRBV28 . CASSLIRDSNTGELFF TGTGCCAGCAGCCTAATCCGGGACTCGAACACCGGGGAGCTGTTTTTT
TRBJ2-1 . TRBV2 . CASSVSGYSYNEQFF TGTGCCAGCAGTGTATCGGGGTACTCCTACAATGAGCAGTTCTTC
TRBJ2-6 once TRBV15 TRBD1 CATSNDRAGANVLTF TGTGCCACCAGCAACGACAGGGCTGGGGCCAACGTCCTGACTTTC
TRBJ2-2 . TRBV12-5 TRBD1 CASGLGQGNTGELFF TGTGCTAGTGGTTTGGGACAGGGGAACACCGGGGAGCTGTTTTTT
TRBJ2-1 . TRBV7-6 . CASGGAAYNEQFF TGTGCCAGCGGGGGGGCGGCGTACAATGAGCAGTTCTTC
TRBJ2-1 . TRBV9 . CASNRDSTYNEQFF TGTGCCAGCAACCGGGACTCAACCTACAATGAGCAGTTCTTC
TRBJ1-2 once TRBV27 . CASSPTENYGYTF TGTGCCAGCAGTCCTACGGAGAACTATGGCTACACCTTC
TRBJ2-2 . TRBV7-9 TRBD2 CASSLLGTSGSSELFF TGTGCCAGCAGCTTACTCGGGACTAGCGGGAGCTCGGAGCTGTTTTTT